This entry is about one TCR beta chain. Its antigen is undetermined. An approximately 200 ng quantity of DNA, roughly 32,000 T cell genomes, went into the sorted-subset replicate PCRs. Some clones are missing from TCRdb's copy, which holds only in-frame ones; the method was immunoSEQ multiplex PCR. This sample yields millions of clones, of which about 95% are seen a single time; roughly 1.1% belongs to the top ten. The CDR3 runs to 14 residues. Germline values: CDR1 ENHRY, CDR2 SYGVKD. Trimming removed 6 bases from V and 5 bases from J; junction bases left unmatched: 6. This sample was taken from a study of shared clonotypes between healthy human individuals. The wider study: CD4 naive and memory got three plates each, CD8 naive two, CD8 memory one.

Terminally differentiated effector memory CD45RA+ cells were excluded by CCR7 positive selection of CD45RO-negative cells. Findings of the study overall: Unshared clonotypes carried lower generation probabilities than those common to all four donors.

The sequencing input was naive CD8+ T cells sorted from blood. This chain links TRBV10-3 with TRBJ2-3; 9 nucleotides agree with TRBD1. The clonotype originates from a man younger than 35 in good health. CDR3 sequence: CAIREQGAGDTQYF. In DNA form, the CDR3 reads TGTGCCATCAGGGAACAGGGGGCAGGAGATACGCAGTATTTT.